These T cell receptor beta chains were read from a single sample in a study of T-cell reconstitution after alpha-beta-depleted transplantation in children. MiXCR was run by TCRdb on the PCR reads, yielding one entry per CDR3 protein. The sample holds about 370,000 distinct CDR3 sequences; just over 20% are singletons and the top ten take 3% to 4%. Specimen: PBMCs from the stem cell graft donor, collected from the stem cell graft. These receptors originate from a human donor who donated a stem cell graft to a child with acute myeloid leukemia. Each CDR3 is given with its conserved first and last residue. The D gene is left open where the match is weak. Clone size, where shown, is once, few, many, or a class for clones that have expanded.

TRBD1	TRBV7-2	TRBJ2-7	NA	TGTGCCAGCCGTCTCGGGACAGGTACCTACGAGCAGTACTTC	CASRLGTGTYEQYF
TRBD1	TRBV6-1	TRBJ2-2	many	TGTGCCAGCAGTGACGGGACAGGGAGGGAGAAGCTGTTTTTT	CASSDGTGREKLFF
NA	TRBV29-1	TRBJ2-7	many	TGCAGCGCAGCCCGCAGGAGCAGGGCAGTGGGCGAGCAGTACTTC	CSAARRSRAVGEQYF
TRBD2	TRBV4-2	TRBJ2-3	NA	TGTGCCAGCAGCCCAGACACTAGCGGGAACGCAGATACGCAGTATTTT	CASSPDTSGNADTQYF
NA	TRBV12-3/TRBV12-4	TRBJ1-2	many	TGTGCCAGCAGTACACAGGGTATTGGCGGCTACACCTTC	CASSTQGIGGYTF
TRBD1	TRBV5-1	TRBJ2-1	NA	TGCGCCAGCAGCCCAGTGGGACAGAGCAATGAGCAGTTCTTC	CASSPVGQSNEQFF
TRBD1	TRBV29-1	TRBJ2-2	NA	TGCAGCGGAGGACAGGGGGCTGGGACCGGGGAGCTGTTTTTT	CSGGQGAGTGELFF
NA	TRBV12-3/TRBV12-4	TRBJ2-6	NA	TGTGCCAGCAGGGAAGTTAGCTCTGGGGCCAACGTCCTGACTTTC	CASREVSSGANVLTF
NA	TRBV6-1	TRBJ2-7	once	TGTGCCAGCAGTGAAGCGGCCCGGGTAGAACTCTACGAGCAGTACTTC	CASSEAARVELYEQYF
NA	TRBV20-1	TRBJ2-7	NA	TGCAGTGCCTCGACTAGTGACGAGCAGTACTTC	CSASTSDEQYF
TRBD2	TRBV5-6	TRBJ2-3	NA	TGTGCCAGCAGCCCTTGGACTAGCCTTTTCACAGATACGCAGTATTTT	CASSPWTSLFTDTQYF
NA	TRBV21-1	TRBJ1-5	NA	TGTGCCAGCAGCAAAGAGGGGACAGGGAGAGACAATCAGCCCCAGCATTTT	CASSKEGTGRDNQPQHF
TRBD1	TRBV27	TRBJ2-7	NA	TGTGCCAGCAGTTCTCAAAACGTCAGGGGGTTTTTCTACGAGCAGTACTTC	CASSSQNVRGFFYEQYF
TRBD2	TRBV28	TRBJ2-7	few	TGTGCCAGCAGCCCTAGCGGGGTCTACGAGCAGTACTTC	CASSPSGVYEQYF
NA	TRBV28	TRBJ2-5	few	TGTGCCAGCAACGCCCCGGGCCGGGAGACCCAGTACTTC	CASNAPGRETQYF
TRBD2	TRBV20-1	TRBJ2-1	NA	TGCAGTGCTGAGGGACTAGCGGGAGTTAATGAGCAGTTCTTC	CSAEGLAGVNEQFF
NA	TRBV19	TRBJ2-7	NA	TGTGCCAGTAGTATAGTGTGGCGGCAGGCGGCCTACGAGCAGTACTTC	CASSIVWRQAAYEQYF